The clone carrying this TCR beta chain appeared once. This CDR3 region has 15 residues. The germline CDR1 and CDR2 sequences are WNHNN and SYGVQD (reference sequence). The V and J ends lost 5 bases and 4 bases, in that order; junction bases with no gene match: 5. This sample was included in a study of blood T cell repertoires in COVID-19. The method was immunoSEQ multiplex PCR; TCRdb's version includes in-frame clones alone and lacks a portion of them. The table lists approximately 270,000 clones, about nine tenths of them singletons. Researchers sorted participants into cohorts using their self-reported clinical history.

This TCR was recovered from a woman between 25 and 40 years old with acute COVID-19. The sequenced sample was PBMCs or T cells enriched from blood (not recorded which). The J gene is TRBJ1-6, the V gene TRBV10-1, with 7 bases matching TRBD1. The CDR3 sequence: CASSPPGQYNSPLHF. The CDR3 DNA reads as TGCGCCAGCAGTCCACCGGGACAGTATAATTCACCCCTCCACTTT.